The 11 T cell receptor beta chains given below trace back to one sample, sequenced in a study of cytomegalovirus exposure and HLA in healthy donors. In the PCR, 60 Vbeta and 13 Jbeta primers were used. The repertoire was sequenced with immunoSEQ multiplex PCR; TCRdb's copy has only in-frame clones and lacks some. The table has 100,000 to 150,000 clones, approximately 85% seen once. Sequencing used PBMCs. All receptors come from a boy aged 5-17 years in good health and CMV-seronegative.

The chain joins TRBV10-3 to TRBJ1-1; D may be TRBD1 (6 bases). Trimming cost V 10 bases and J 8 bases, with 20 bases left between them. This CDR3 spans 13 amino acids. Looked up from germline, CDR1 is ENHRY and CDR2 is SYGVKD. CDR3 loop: CATSVGGPTEAFF. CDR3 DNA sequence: TGTGCCACCTCCGTCGGGGGGCCTACAGAAGCTTTCTTT.

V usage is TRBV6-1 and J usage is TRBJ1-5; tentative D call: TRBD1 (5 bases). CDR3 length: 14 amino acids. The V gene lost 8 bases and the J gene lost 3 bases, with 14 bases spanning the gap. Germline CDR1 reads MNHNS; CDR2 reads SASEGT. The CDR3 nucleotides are TGTGCCAGCGCGGCTCTGGACACCAATCAGCCCCAGCATTTT. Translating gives CASAALDTNQPQHF.

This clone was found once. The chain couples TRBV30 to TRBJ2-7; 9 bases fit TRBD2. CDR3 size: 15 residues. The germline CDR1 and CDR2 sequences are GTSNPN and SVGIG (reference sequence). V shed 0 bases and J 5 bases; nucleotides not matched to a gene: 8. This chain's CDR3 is CAWSVNLAGFNEQYF. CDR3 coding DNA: TGTGCCTGGAGTGTAAACCTAGCGGGATTCAACGAGCAGTACTTC. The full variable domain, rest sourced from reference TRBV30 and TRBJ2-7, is SQTIHQWPATLVQPVGSPLSLECTVEGTSNPNLYWYRQAAGRGLQLLFYSVGIGQISSEVPQNLSASRPQDRQFILSSKKLLLSDSGFYLCAWSVNLAGFNEQYFGPGTRLTVT.

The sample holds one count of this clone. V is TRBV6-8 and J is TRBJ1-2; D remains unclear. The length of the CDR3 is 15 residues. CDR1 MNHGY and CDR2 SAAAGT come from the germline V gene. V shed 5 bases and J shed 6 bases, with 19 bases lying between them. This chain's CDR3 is CASSPPEGERNGYTF. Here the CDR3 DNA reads TGTGCCAGCAGTCCCCCAGAGGGCGAAAGGAATGGCTACACCTTC.

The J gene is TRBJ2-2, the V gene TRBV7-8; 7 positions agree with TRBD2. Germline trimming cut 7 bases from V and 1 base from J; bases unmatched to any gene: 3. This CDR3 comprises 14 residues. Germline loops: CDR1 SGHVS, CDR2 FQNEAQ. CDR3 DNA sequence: TGTGCCAGCATTTGGGAGGGGAACACCGGGGAGCTGTTTTTT. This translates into CASIWEGNTGELFF.

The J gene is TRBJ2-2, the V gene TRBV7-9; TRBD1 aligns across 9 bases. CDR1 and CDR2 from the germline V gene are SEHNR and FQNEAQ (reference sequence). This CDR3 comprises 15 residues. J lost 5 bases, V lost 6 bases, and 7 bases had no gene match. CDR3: CASSSTGTGTGELFF. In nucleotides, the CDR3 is TGTGCCAGCAGTTCTACCGGGACAGGGACCGGGGAGCTGTTTTTT. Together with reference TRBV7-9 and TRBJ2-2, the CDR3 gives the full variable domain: DTGVSQNPRHKITKRGQNVTFRCDPISEHNRLYWYRQTLGQGPEFLTYFQNEAQLEKSRLLSDRFSAERPKGSFSTLEIQRTEQGDSAMYLCASSSTGTGTGELFFGEGSRLTVL.

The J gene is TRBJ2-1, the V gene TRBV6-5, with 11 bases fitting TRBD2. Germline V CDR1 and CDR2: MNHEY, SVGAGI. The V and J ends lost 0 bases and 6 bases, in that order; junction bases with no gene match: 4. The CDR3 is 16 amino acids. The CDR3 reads CASSYSKTSGTNEQFF. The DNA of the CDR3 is TGTGCCAGCAGTTACTCCAAGACTAGCGGGACCAATGAGCAGTTCTTC.

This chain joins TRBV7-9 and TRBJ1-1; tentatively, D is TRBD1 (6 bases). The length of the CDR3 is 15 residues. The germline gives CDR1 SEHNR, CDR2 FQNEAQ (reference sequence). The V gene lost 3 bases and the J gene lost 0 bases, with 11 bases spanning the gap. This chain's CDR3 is CASSLQGLLNTEAFF. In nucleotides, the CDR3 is TGTGCCAGCAGCTTGCAGGGGTTATTGAACACTGAAGCTTTCTTT.

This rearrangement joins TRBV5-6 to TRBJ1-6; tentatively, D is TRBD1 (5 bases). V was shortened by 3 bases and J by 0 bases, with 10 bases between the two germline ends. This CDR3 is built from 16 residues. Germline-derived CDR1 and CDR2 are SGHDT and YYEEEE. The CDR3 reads CASSWGGSSYNSPLHF. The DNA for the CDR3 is TGTGCCAGCAGCTGGGGGGGGAGCTCCTATAATTCACCCCTCCACTTT.

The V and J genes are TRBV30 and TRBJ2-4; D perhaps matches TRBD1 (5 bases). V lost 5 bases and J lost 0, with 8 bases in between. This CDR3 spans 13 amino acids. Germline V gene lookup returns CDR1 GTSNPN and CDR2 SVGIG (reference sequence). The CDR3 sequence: CAWGAKAKNIQYF. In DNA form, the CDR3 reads TGTGCCTGGGGGGCGAAAGCCAAAAACATTCAGTACTTC.

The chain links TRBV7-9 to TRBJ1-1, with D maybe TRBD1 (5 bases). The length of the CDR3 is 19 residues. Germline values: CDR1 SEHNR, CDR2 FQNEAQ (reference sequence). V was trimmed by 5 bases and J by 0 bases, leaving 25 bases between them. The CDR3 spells CASSDKPGRSELLNTEAFF. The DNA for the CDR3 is TGTGCCAGCAGCGACAAACCAGGGCGGTCTGAACTTTTGAACACTGAAGCTTTCTTT.